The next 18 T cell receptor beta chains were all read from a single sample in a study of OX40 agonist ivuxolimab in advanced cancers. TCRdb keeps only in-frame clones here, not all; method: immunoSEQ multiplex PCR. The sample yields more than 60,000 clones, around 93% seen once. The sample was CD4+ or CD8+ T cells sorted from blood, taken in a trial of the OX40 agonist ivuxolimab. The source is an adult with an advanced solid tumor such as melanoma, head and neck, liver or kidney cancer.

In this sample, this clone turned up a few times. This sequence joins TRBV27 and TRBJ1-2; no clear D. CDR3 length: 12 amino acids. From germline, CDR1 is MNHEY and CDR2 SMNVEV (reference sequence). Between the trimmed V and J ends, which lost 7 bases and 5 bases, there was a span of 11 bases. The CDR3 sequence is CASTARGYGYTF. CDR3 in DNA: TGTGCCAGCACGGCCCGAGGGTATGGCTACACCTTC.

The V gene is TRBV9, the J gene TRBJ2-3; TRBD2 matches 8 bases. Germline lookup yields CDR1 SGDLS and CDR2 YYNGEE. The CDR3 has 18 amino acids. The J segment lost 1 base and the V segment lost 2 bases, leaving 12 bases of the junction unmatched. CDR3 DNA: TGTGCCAGCAGCGTCGATCCTTCGGGACTAGTACGCACAGATACGCAGTATTTT. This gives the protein CASSVDPSGLVRTDTQYF. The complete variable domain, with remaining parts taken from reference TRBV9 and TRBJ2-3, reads DSGVTQTPKHLITATGQRVTLRCSPRSGDLSVYWYQQSLDQGLQFLIQYYNGEERAKGNILERFSAQQFPDLHSELNLSSLELGDSALYFCASSVDPSGLVRTDTQYFGPGTRLTVL.

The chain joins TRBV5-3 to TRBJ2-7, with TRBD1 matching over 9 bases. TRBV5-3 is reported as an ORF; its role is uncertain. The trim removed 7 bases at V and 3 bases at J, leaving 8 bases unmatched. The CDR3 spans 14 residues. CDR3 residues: CARAPRDRVYEQYF. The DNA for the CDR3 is TGTGCCAGAGCTCCCCGGGACAGGGTCTACGAGCAGTACTTC.

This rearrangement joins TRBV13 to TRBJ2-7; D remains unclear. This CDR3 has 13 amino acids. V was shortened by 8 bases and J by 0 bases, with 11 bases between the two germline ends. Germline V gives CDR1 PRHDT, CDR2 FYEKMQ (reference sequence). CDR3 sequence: CASEPPGSYEQYF. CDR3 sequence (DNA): TGTGCCAGCGAACCTCCGGGCTCCTACGAGCAGTACTTC.

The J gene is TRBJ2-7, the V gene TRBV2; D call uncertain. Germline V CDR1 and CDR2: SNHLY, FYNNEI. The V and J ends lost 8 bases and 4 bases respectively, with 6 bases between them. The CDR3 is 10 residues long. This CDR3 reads CASGNYEQYF. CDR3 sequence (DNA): TGTGCCAGCGGGAATTACGAGCAGTACTTC.

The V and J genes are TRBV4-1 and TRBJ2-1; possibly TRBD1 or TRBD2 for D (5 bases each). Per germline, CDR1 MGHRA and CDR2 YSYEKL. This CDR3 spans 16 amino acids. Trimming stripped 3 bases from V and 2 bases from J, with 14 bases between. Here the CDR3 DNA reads TGCGCCAGCAGCCAGAACCCGGGACGGACCTACAATGAGCAGTTCTTC. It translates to CASSQNPGRTYNEQFF.

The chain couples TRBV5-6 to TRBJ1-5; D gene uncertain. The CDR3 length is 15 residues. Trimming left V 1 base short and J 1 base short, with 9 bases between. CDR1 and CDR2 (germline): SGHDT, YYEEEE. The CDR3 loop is CASSLYSGSNQPQHF. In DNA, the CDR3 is TGTGCCAGCAGCTTGTACTCCGGGAGCAATCAGCCCCAGCATTTT. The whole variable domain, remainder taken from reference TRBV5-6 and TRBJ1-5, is DAGVTQSPTHLIKTRGQQVTLRCSPKSGHDTVSWYQQALGQGPQFIFQYYEEEERQRGNFPDRFSGHQFPNYSSELNVNALLLGDSALYLCASSLYSGSNQPQHFGDGTRLSIL.

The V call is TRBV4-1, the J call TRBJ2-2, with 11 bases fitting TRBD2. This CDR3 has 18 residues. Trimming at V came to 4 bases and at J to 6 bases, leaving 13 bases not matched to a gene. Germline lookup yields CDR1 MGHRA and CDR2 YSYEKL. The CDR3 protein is CASSPIRTSGSLPGELFF. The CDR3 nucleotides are TGCGCCAGCAGCCCGATCCGAACTAGCGGGAGTCTACCCGGGGAGCTGTTTTTT.

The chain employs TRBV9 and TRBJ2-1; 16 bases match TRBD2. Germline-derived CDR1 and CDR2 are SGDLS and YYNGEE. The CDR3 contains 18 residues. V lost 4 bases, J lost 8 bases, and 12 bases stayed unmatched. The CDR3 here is CASSRGLAGGWFVDEQFF. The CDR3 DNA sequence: TGTGCCAGCAGCAGGGGACTAGCGGGAGGGTGGTTCGTAGATGAGCAGTTCTTC. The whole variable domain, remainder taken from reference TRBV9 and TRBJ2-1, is DSGVTQTPKHLITATGQRVTLRCSPRSGDLSVYWYQQSLDQGLQFLIQYYNGEERAKGNILERFSAQQFPDLHSELNLSSLELGDSALYFCASSRGLAGGWFVDEQFFGPGTRLTVL.

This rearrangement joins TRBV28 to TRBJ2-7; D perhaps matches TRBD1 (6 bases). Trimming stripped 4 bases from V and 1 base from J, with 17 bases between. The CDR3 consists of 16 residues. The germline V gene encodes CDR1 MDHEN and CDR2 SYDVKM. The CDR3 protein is CASSSEAGAPSYEQYF. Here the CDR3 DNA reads TGTGCCAGCAGTTCTGAAGCAGGGGCCCCTTCCTACGAGCAGTACTTC.

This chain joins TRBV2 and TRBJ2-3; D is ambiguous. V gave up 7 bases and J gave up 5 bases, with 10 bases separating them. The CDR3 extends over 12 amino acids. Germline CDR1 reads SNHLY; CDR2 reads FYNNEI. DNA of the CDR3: TGTGCCAGCAACCCACTTCGAGATACGCAGTATTTT. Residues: CASNPLRDTQYF.

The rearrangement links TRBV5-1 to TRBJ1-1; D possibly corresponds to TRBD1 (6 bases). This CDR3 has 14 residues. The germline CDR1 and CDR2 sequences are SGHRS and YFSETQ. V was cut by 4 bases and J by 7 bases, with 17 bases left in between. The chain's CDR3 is CASSLDRPLGEAFF. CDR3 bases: TGCGCCAGCAGCCTCGACAGGCCACTAGGTGAAGCTTTCTTT.

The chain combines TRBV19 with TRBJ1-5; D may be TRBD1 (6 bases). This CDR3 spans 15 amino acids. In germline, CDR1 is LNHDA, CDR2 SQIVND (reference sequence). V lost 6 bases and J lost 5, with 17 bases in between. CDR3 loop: CASRLRDTGHQPQHF. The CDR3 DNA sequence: TGTGCCAGTAGACTTCGGGACACCGGCCATCAGCCCCAGCATTTT.

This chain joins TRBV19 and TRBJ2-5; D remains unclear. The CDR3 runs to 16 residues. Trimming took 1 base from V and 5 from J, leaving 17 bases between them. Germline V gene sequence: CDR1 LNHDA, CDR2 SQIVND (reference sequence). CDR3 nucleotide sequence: TGTGCCAGTAGTATAGCGCCGACCCTAAGTCTGGAGACCCAGTACTTC. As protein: CASSIAPTLSLETQYF.

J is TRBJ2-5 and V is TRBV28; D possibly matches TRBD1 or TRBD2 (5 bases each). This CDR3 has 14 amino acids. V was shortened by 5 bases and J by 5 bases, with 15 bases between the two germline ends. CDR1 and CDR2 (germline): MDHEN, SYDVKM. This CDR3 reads CASSPRGASETQYF. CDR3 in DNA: TGTGCCAGCAGTCCTAGAGGGGCCTCGGAGACCCAGTACTTC.

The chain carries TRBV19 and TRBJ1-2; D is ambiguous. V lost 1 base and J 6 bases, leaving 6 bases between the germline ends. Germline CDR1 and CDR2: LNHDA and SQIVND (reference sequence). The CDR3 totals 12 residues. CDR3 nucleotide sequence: TGTGCCAGTAGTATAGTCGGGGATGGCTACACCTTC. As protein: CASSIVGDGYTF.

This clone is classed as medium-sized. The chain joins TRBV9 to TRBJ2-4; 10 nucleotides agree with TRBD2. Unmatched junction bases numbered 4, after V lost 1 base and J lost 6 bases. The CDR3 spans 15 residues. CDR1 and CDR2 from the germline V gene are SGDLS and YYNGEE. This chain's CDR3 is CASSVSAGGLNIQYF. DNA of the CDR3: TGTGCCAGCAGCGTATCAGCGGGAGGGTTAAACATTCAGTACTTC.

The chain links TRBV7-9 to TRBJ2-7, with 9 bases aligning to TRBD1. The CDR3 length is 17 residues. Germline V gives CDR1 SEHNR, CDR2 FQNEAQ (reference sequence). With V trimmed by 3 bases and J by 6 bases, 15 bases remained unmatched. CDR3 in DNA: TGTGCCAGCAGCTTCATTAGGGGGACAGGGTGGATAGGCGAGCAGTACTTC. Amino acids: CASSFIRGTGWIGEQYF. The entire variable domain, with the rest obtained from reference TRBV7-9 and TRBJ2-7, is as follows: DTGVSQNPRHKITKRGQNVTFRCDPISEHNRLYWYRQTLGQGPEFLTYFQNEAQLEKSRLLSDRFSAERPKGSFSTLEIQRTEQGDSAMYLCASSFIRGTGWIGEQYFGPGTRLTVT.